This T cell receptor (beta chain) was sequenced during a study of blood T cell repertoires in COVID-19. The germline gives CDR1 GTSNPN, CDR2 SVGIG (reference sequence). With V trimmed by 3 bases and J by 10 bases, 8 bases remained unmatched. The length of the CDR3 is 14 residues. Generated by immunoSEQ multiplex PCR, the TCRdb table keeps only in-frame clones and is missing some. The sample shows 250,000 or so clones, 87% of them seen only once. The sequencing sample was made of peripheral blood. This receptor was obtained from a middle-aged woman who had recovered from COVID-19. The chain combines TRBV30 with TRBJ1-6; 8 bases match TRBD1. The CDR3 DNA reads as TGTGCCTGGAGAATTGGACAGGGCTGGTCACCCCTCCACTTT. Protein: CAWRIGQGWSPLHF. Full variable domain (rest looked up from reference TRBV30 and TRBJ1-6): SQTIHQWPATLVQPVGSPLSLECTVEGTSNPNLYWYRQAAGRGLQLLFYSVGIGQISSEVPQNLSASRPQDRQFILSSKKLLLSDSGFYLCAWRIGQGWSPLHFGNGTRLTVT.